This TCR beta chain was identified during a study of a mutant IDH1 vaccine in newly diagnosed glioma. Study in general: The patients were given eight vaccinations, one each in weeks 1, 3, 5, 7, 11, 15, 19 and 23. The earlier regimen, radiotherapy, temozolomide, or both, was most often both.

As for time point: week 23, last vaccination. All doses held 300 ug of mutant IDH1 20-mer peptide, with topical imiquimod. New WHO grade 3 or 4 astrocytomas that were IDH1-mutant and ATRX-lost had been found in donors. The method was immunoSEQ multiplex PCR; TCRdb's version includes in-frame clones alone and lacks a portion of them. The sample has roughly 43,000 clones; about 88% are singletons. As for this clone: Its specificity is not known.

V gave up 11 bases and J gave up 4 bases, with 14 bases separating them. Germline V gives CDR1 MNHNS, CDR2 SASEGT. The CDR3 runs 12 residues. Broader study findings: It seemed that pseudoprogression was not linked to changes in the top peripheral T cell clonotypes.

The chain joins TRBV6-1 to TRBJ1-1; D is ambiguous. This clonotype originated in a young woman with glioma. Some clones in this sample may be carry-over from other donors' samples. The material was PBMCs, obtained from a glioma patient whose treatment included an IDH1 peptide vaccine. CDR3 bases: TGTGCCGTCGAGGCGGGGTTCACTGAAGCTTTCTTT. Protein: CAVEAGFTEAFF.